This T cell receptor (beta chain) is drawn from a study of blood T cell repertoires in COVID-19. Study information: Collection of acute and convalescent COVID-19 samples took place in the United States, Italy and Spain.

Here immunoSEQ multiplex PCR was the method, and the copy in TCRdb shows in-frame clones only, minus some. The data contain 150,000 to 200,000 clones, 86% of them seen just once; the ten biggest clones take up over 0.85%. This TCR was recovered from a man aged 18 to 35 with acute or convalescent COVID-19. The sample taken for sequencing was peripheral blood.

DNA of the CDR3: TGTGCCAGCAGTCGCCACAGGGGAGAGAACACTGAAGCTTTCTTT. This encodes CASSRHRGENTEAFF. This chain links TRBV6-5 with TRBJ1-1; 7 bases agree with TRBD1. The CDR3 spans 15 residues. Germline V gene sequence: CDR1 MNHEY, CDR2 SVGAGI. V dropped 5 bases and J dropped 1; count of bases not matched to a gene: 7.